A single sample gave rise to the 14 T cell receptor beta chains below, sequenced in a study of radiation and T cells in renal cell carcinoma. Stated time point: blood 2 weeks post-SBRT. The treatment here: 15 Gy SBRT to primary tumor, nephrectomy 4 weeks later. TCRdb's table, derived via immunoSEQ multiplex PCR, lists solely in-frame clones and lacks some. The table records roughly 78,000 clones, roughly 82% of them present only once. The material was blood, obtained from a patient whose treatment included radiotherapy and nephrectomy. These receptors were taken from a man aged 55 to 70 with renal cell carcinoma.

This chain links TRBV5-1 with TRBJ1-1, with D perhaps matching TRBD1 (5 bases). Germline loops: CDR1 SGHRS, CDR2 YFSETQ. Trimming took 1 base from V and 4 from J, leaving 8 bases between them. The CDR3 contains 13 residues. This chain's CDR3 is CASSLRDGTEAFF. The CDR3 DNA reads TGCGCCAGCAGCTTGAGGGACGGCACTGAAGCTTTCTTT.

The chain employs TRBV4-3 and TRBJ2-3, with 13 bases identical to TRBD2. The CDR3 extends over 16 amino acids. The ends lost 5 bases at V and 3 bases at J; junction bases unmatched: 5. CDR1 LGHNA and CDR2 YSLEER come from the germline V gene. The CDR3 DNA follows: TGCGCCAGCAGCTACCGGACTAGCGGGAGTACAGATACGCAGTATTTT. This codes for CASSYRTSGSTDTQYF.

The CDR3: CASSHRRLVDPNEQFF. CDR3 DNA sequence: TGTGCCAGCAGCCACCGTCGACTAGTAGATCCCAATGAGCAGTTCTTC. The rearrangement joins TRBV4-2 to TRBJ2-1; tentative D call: TRBD2 (6 bases). The CDR3 spans 16 residues. Between the trimmed V and J ends, which lost 3 bases and 6 bases, there was a span of 18 bases. Per the germline V gene, CDR1 is LGHNA and CDR2 is YNFKEQ.

V and J are TRBV23-1 and TRBJ1-4; unclear D gene. TRBV23-1 qualifies as an ORF whose function is uncertain. This CDR3 contains 16 residues. Trimming left V 4 bases short and J 0 bases short, with 12 bases between. CDR3 DNA sequence: TGCGCCAGCAGTCCCCTGAAGCATGCAACTAATGAAAAACTGTTTTTT. It is translated as CASSPLKHATNEKLFF.

Concerning this clone itself: An end of the junction does not agree with germline; a read error may underlie this. The rearrangement uses TRBV7-9 and TRBJ2-3, with 11 bases lining up with TRBD2. Germline lookup yields CDR1 SEHNR and CDR2 FQNEAQ (reference sequence). The length of the CDR3 is 14 residues. CDR3 loop: CASSPPGASGRKDF. In nucleotides, the CDR3 is TGTGCCAGCAGCCCCCCAGGGGCTAGCGGGAGGAAGGATTTT.

This clone showed up just once. This sequence joins TRBV10-1 and TRBJ2-7; 7 bases agree with TRBD2. The CDR3 runs to 14 residues. J gave up 6 bases and V 6 bases, and 11 bases lay outside the gene matches. The germline V gene has CDR1 WNHNN and CDR2 SYGVQD (reference sequence). Here the CDR3 reads CASSSTSALGEQYF. Written as DNA, the CDR3 is TGCGCCAGCAGCTCTACTAGCGCCTTGGGCGAGCAGTACTTC.

The rearrangement joins TRBV5-1 to TRBJ2-1; 10 bases are shared with TRBD1. The ends lost 4 bases at V and 1 base at J; junction bases unmatched: 5. Per the germline V gene, CDR1 is SGHRS and CDR2 is YFSETQ. This CDR3 contains 16 residues. DNA of the CDR3: TGCGCCAGCAGCATGCTGGACAGGGGGTCCTACAATGAGCAGTTCTTC. Encoded protein: CASSMLDRGSYNEQFF.

The chain couples TRBV10-3 to TRBJ2-5; 11 nucleotides agree with TRBD2. The CDR3 is made up of 17 amino acids. J gave up 0 bases and V 3 bases, and 6 bases lay outside the gene matches. Germline-derived CDR1 and CDR2 are ENHRY and SYGVKD. CDR3: CAISDGTSGTYQETQYF. The CDR3 bases are TGTGCCATCAGTGACGGGACTAGCGGAACTTACCAAGAGACCCAGTACTTC.

The chain links TRBV5-1 to TRBJ1-2; possibly TRBD1 for D (5 bases). Germline V gives CDR1 SGHRS, CDR2 YFSETQ. Trimming removed 1 base from V and 6 bases from J, with 16 bases in between. The CDR3 is 15 residues long. CDR3 bases: TGCGCCAGCAGCTTGAGTCAGGGATACGCTGATGGCTACACCTTC. This encodes CASSLSQGYADGYTF.

This CDR3 reads CASSWTSGHDGNTQYF. DNA of the CDR3: TGTGCCAGCAGCTGGACTAGCGGCCACGACGGGAATACGCAGTATTTT. The chain joins TRBV27 to TRBJ2-3, with TRBD2 identical over 10 bases. The ends lost 6 bases at V and 7 bases at J; junction bases unmatched: 13. This CDR3 region has 16 residues. In germline, CDR1 is MNHEY, CDR2 SMNVEV (reference sequence).

In this sample, this clone turned up once. The chain combines TRBV6-5 with TRBJ2-3; no clear D gene. The CDR3 has 14 amino acids. The germline V gene has CDR1 MNHEY and CDR2 SVGAGI. Trimming left V 0 bases short and J 1 base short, with 5 bases between. The CDR3 protein is CASSYSQRTDTQYF. The CDR3 nucleotides read TGTGCCAGCAGTTACTCGCAGCGCACAGATACGCAGTATTTT.

The genes are TRBV2 and TRBJ2-5; 7 bases fit TRBD2. In germline, CDR1 is SNHLY, CDR2 FYNNEI. This CDR3 is built from 15 residues. V shed 6 bases and J 2 bases; nucleotides not matched to a gene: 9. The CDR3 loop is CASSPRGREQETQYF. The CDR3 DNA is TGTGCCAGCAGCCCCCGGGGGAGGGAGCAAGAGACCCAGTACTTC.

This clone was found once. V usage is TRBV25-1 and J usage is TRBJ2-1, with 7 bases aligning to TRBD2. The CDR3 spans 14 residues. The J segment lost 1 base and the V segment lost 10 bases, leaving 7 bases of the junction unmatched. The germline V gene has CDR1 MGHDK and CDR2 SYGVNS. This CDR3 reads CATGLPFSYNEQFF. CDR3 DNA sequence: TGTGCCACGGGACTACCGTTTTCCTACAATGAGCAGTTCTTC. The full variable domain, its missing parts supplied by reference TRBV25-1 and TRBJ2-1, is EADIYQTPRYLVIGTGKKITLECSQTMGHDKMYWYQQDPGMELHLIHYSYGVNSTEKGDLSSESTVSRIRTEHFPLTLESARPSHTSQYLCATGLPFSYNEQFFGPGTRLTVL.

The chain carries TRBV6-6 and TRBJ1-2; TRBD1 agrees at 7 bases. Unmatched junction bases numbered 13, after V lost 5 bases and J lost 4 bases. The germline V gene has CDR1 MNHNY and CDR2 SVGAGI (reference sequence). The CDR3 covers 16 residues. In DNA form, the CDR3 reads TGTGCCAGCAGTAGAATTGGACAGGCAGCCGGCTATGGCTACACCTTC. Protein sequence: CASSRIGQAAGYGYTF.